One sample yielded the 5 T cell receptor beta chains listed below, sequenced in a study of siplizumab effects on memory and regulatory T cells. Profiling relied on immunoSEQ multiplex PCR, and the TCRdb table lists in-frame clones only, not all of them. The table lists roughly 9,600 clones, 40% of them singletons, with about 9.4% in the top ten. Cells from the mixed lymphocyte reaction were cocultured for around six days at 37°C. No antigen has been identified for these receptors. Specimen: CFSE-low (dividing) CD4+ T cells sorted from an allogeneic mixed lymphocyte reaction. The source of these receptors is a human donor in good health; the cells came from an allogeneic mixed lymphocyte reaction.

This clone was found a few times. This chain connects TRBV13 to TRBJ2-3, with D hard to call. The CDR3 is 14 residues long. V shed 5 bases and J shed 1 base, with 10 bases lying between them. Per the germline V gene, CDR1 is PRHDT and CDR2 is FYEKMQ (reference sequence). As DNA, the CDR3 is TGTGCCAGCAGCGCCCGGATTCGCACAGATACGCAGTATTTT. It specifies CASSARIRTDTQYF.

Sample share makes this clone medium-sized. This chain's CDR3 is CARTNTADRGFLDTIYF. In DNA, the CDR3 is TGTGCCAGAACCAACACCGCCGACAGGGGTTTTCTGGACACCATATATTTT. The chain combines TRBV5-3 with TRBJ1-3; 8 nucleotides align to TRBD1. TRBV5-3 is known as an ORF, though its function is uncertain. Germline trimming cut 6 bases from V and 8 bases from J; bases unmatched to any gene: 19. The CDR3 runs to 17 residues.

This clone was counted a few times. The gene calls are TRBV28 and TRBJ2-7, with D possibly TRBD1 on 5 matching bases. Germline V gene sequence: CDR1 MDHEN, CDR2 SYDVKM. Deletions cut 3 bases from V and 2 bases from J, with 11 bases between. The CDR3 extends over 14 amino acids. The CDR3 is CASSFQTVTYEQYF. The CDR3 DNA sequence: TGTGCCAGCAGTTTCCAGACAGTCACCTACGAGCAGTACTTC.

This clone was counted a few times. The V call is TRBV10-3, the J call TRBJ1-6; 8 nucleotides match TRBD1. This CDR3 has 13 amino acids. J lost 9 bases, V lost 6 bases, and 4 bases had no gene match. Germline CDR1 reads ENHRY; CDR2 reads SYGVKD. The CDR3 coding sequence is TGTGCCATCAGGGACAGGGAGTTTTCACCCCTCCACTTT. Its translation: CAIRDREFSPLHF.

This clone has more than one count but fewer than ten. The chain employs TRBV2 and TRBJ2-3; TRBD2 agrees at 10 bases. CDR1 and CDR2 (germline): SNHLY, FYNNEI. CDR3 length: 13 amino acids. The V segment lost 6 bases and the J segment 9 bases; nucleotides outside the gene matches: 6. The CDR3 here is CASRAGGIATQYF. CDR3 nucleotide sequence: TGTGCCAGCAGAGCGGGAGGGATAGCGACGCAGTATTTT.